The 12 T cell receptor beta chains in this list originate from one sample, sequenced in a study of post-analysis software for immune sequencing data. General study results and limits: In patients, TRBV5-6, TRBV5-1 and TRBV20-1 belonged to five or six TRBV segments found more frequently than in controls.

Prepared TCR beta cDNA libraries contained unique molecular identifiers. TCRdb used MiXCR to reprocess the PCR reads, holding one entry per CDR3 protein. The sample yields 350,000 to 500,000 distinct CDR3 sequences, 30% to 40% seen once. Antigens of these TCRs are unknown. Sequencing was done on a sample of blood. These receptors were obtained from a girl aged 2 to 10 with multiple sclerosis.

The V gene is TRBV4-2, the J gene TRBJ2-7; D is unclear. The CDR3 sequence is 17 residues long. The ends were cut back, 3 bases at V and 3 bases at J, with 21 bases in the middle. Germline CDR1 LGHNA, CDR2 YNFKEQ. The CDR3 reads CASSQDVLGRPGYEQYF. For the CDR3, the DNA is TGTGCCAGCAGCCAGGACGTCCTCGGGCGGCCCGGCTACGAGCAGTACTTC.

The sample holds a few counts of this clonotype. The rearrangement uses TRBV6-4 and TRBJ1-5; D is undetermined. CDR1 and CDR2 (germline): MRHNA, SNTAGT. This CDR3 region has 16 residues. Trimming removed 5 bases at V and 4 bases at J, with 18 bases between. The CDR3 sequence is CASSHGRLLGNQPQHF. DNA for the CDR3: TGTGCCAGCAGTCATGGACGGTTGTTAGGTAATCAGCCCCAGCATTTT.

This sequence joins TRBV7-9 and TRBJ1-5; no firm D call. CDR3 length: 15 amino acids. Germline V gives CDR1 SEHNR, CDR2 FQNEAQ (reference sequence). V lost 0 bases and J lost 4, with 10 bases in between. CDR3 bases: TGTGCCAGCAGCTTAGCGCTGGGAGAGAATCAGCCCCAGCATTTT. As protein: CASSLALGENQPQHF.

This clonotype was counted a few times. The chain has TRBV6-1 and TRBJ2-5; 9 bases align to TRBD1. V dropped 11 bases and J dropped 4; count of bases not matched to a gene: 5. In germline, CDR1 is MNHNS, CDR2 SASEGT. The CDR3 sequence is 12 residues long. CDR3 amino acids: CAGQGPGETQYF. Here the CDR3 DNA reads TGTGCCGGACAGGGGCCGGGAGAGACCCAGTACTTC.

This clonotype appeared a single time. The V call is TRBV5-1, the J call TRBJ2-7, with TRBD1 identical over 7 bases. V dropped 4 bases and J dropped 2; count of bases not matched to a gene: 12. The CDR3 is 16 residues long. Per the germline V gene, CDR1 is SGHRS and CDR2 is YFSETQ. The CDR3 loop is CASSPFPGQSPYEQYF. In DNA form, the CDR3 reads TGCGCCAGCAGCCCTTTCCCGGGACAGAGCCCCTACGAGCAGTACTTC.

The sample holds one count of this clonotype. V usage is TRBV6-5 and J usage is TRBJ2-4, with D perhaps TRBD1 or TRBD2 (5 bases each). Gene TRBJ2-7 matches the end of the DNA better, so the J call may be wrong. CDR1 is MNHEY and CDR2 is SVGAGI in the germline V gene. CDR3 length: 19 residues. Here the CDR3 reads CASSYPRRNSGTFYGEQYF. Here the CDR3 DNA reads TGTGCCAGCAGTTACCCTAGAAGAAACTCCGGGACGTTCTATGGCGAGCAGTACTTC.

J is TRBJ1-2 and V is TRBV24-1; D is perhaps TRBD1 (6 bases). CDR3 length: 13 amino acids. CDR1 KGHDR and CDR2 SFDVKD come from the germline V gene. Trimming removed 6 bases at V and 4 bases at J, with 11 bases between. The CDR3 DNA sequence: TGTGCCACCAGTCGTACAGGGATCTATGGCTACACCTTC. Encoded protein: CATSRTGIYGYTF.

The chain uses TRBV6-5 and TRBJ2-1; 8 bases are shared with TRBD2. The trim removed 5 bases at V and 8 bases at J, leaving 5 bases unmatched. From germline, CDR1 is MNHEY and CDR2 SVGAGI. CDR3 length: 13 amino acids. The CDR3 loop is CASSHTGLDEQFF. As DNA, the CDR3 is TGTGCCAGCAGTCATACGGGACTAGATGAGCAGTTCTTC.

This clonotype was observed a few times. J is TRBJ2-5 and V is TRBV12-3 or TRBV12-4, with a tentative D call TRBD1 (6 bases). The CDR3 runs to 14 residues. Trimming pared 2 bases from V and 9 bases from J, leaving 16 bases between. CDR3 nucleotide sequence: TGTGCCAGCAGTTTAAGTTCAGGGGATGGGGCCCAGTACTTC. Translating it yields CASSLSSGDGAQYF.

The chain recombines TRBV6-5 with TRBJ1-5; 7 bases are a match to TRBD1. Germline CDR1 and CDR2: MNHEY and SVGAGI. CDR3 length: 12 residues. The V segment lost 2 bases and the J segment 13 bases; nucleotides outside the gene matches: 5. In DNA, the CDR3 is TGTGCCAGCAGTTACCGTACAGGGGAACAGCATTTT. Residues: CASSYRTGEQHF.

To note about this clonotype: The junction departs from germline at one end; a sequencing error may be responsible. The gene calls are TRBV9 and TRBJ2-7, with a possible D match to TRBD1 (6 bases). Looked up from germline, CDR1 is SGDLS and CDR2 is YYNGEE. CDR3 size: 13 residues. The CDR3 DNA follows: TGTGCCAGTAGCGTAGGGCAGGGGAACGAGCAGTACTTC. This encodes CASSVGQGNEQYF.

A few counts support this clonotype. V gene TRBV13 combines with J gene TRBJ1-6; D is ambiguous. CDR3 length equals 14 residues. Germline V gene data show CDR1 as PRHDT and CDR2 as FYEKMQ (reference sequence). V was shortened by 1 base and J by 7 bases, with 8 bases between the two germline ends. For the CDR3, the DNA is TGTGCCAGCAGCTTAGAACGGGCAAATTCACCCCTCCACTTT. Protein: CASSLERANSPLHF.